This T cell receptor (beta chain) appears in the sequencing data of a study of regulatory T cells in long-lasting Graves disease. The time point here: newly diagnosed GD, antithyroid drugs for less than 3 months. RNA extracted from PBMCs served as the sequencing template. Germline V lookup: CDR1 SGDLS, CDR2 YYNGEE. The CDR3 sequence is 13 residues long. Trimming shortened V by 3 bases and J by 3 bases, and 9 bases separated the two germline ends. CDR3 regions were amplified by Arm-PCR using iRepertoire HTBI primers to build TCR beta libraries. A single record per CDR3 protein comes from TCRdb applying MiXCR to the multiplex PCR reads. In the table there are around 400,000 distinct CDR3 sequences, roughly a sixth of which are singletons. This clonotype turned up a few times.

The specimen comprised peripheral blood mononuclear cells (PBMCs), sampled at new diagnosis, from a patient treated with antithyroid drugs. This chain joins TRBV9 and TRBJ1-1; D remains unclear. This TCR came from a female donor with Graves disease. The CDR3 nucleotides are TGTGCCAGCAGCGGACGGAGTGACACTGAAGCTTTCTTT. Its protein is CASSGRSDTEAFF.